This T cell receptor beta chain was recorded in a study of blood T cell repertoires in COVID-19 (dated by TCRdb to 2018 to 2020). Regarding the complete study: The collaborator samples originated in the United States, Italy and Spain and spanned the acute and convalescent phases of COVID-19. Where available, HLA class I and class II types were taken from metadata supplied by the sample provider and were not determined by assay-based typing. The prospective study material was composed of cDNA or gDNA derived from T cells, B-cell-depleted T cells, or PBMCs. Samples came from the ongoing ImmuneRACE study (first 160 participants) plus 1,254 subjects from 6 global collaborators. A de-identified subject ID, COVID-19 status, age in years and sex were almost always included in the sample metadata. The repertoires were released in a freely available public database meant as a resource for research on the immune response to SARS-CoV-2. Deeply sampled blood TCRbeta repertoires from subjects exposed to, actively infected with, or recovered from COVID-19 were included in the dataset. Findings and caveats that apply to the study as a whole: Clinical and demographic metadata were provided uncurated, with the amount varying by source and participant.

Collaborating institutions collected whole blood in K2EDTA tubes following their own protocols. Collaborator samples were shipped for TCRbeta analysis as frozen whole blood, isolated PBMCs, or DNA extracted from either sample type. TCRbeta CDR3 regions were amplified from genomic DNA using the immunoSEQ Assay, a bias-controlled multiplex PCR. The authors' analysis ran thus. Nucleated cell counts per sample were estimated from amplification of reference gene primers within the assay. To quantify the absolute abundance of each unique TCRbeta CDR3 rearrangement, sequence reads were collapsed and filtered. For each sample, productive Simpson clonality was calculated as the square root of Simpson's diversity index across productive rearrangements. Held by TCRdb, this immuneACCESS table contains in-frame sequences only and omits some clones. Under half of the omission traces to an unresolved V gene where checked; the cause of the rest is unknown. V, J and clone size were drawn from that table, and D and trimming were deduced from the DNA. The sample has 250,000 or so clones on record, roughly 83% of them singletons. The ten largest clones take up roughly an eighth of the sample.

Comment on this clone: Its antigen is unknown. Base quality data are lacking; no much larger clone is found one base away.

Taken from cysteine to phenylalanine, the CDR3 has 14 residues. Just CDR3 DNA is preserved here, 42 bases in frame from base 1. Sequences SGHKS (CDR1) and YYEKEE (CDR2) are obtained from the germline V gene (reference sequence). After removal of 7 bases from V and 2 bases from J, the junction retains 4 bases not matched to a gene. The rearrangement combines TRBV5-5 with TRBJ1-3; 9 bases in the middle match TRBD1. This receptor was obtained from a man at least 80 years old with acute or convalescent COVID-19. Material: peripheral blood. The CDR3 reads as follows: CASADRGAGNTIYF. The DNA sequence is given as TGTGCCAGCGCGGACAGGGGCGCTGGAAACACCATATATTTT.